This TCR beta chain was identified during a study of cytomegalovirus exposure and HLA in healthy donors. V shed 0 bases and J 8 bases; nucleotides not matched to a gene: 8. Germline CDR1 is SGHAT and CDR2 is FQNNGV. The CDR3 totals 16 residues. In this sample, this clone turned up a few times. PCR amplification relied on 60 Vbeta primers (plus 13 Jbeta primers). TCRdb's table, derived via immunoSEQ multiplex PCR, lists solely in-frame clones and lacks some. In the table there are tens of thousands of clones, under 80% of which are singletons. The chain carries TRBV11-2 and TRBJ1-4, with 8 nucleotides matching TRBD1. Sample: PBMCs. This clonotype was sampled from a male donor in good health and CMV-seronegative. CDR3 sequence: CASSLDWTGSGEKLFF. CDR3 DNA sequence: TGTGCCAGCAGCTTAGACTGGACAGGGTCGGGCGAAAAACTGTTTTTT. The whole variable domain, remainder taken from reference TRBV11-2 and TRBJ1-4, is EAGVAQSPRYKIIEKRQSVAFWCNPISGHATLYWYQQILGQGPKLLIQFQNNGVVDDSQLPKDRFSAERLKGVDSTLKIQPAKLEDSAVYLCASSLDWTGSGEKLFFGSGTQLSVL.